This T cell receptor beta chain was sequenced during a study of technical replicates of blood from several donors. Sequenced by immunoSEQ multiplex PCR; TCRdb stores in-frame clones only, minus some. Of nearly 80,000 clones in the sample, about 92% were seen once. Germline lookup yields CDR1 MGHDK and CDR2 SYGVNS. The CDR3 loop spans 10 amino acids. The germline V and J ends were trimmed by 6 bases and 5 bases, with 2 bases remaining between them. Sequencing was performed on T cells isolated from PBMCs. V usage is TRBV25-1 and J usage is TRBJ2-1; D is unclear. The sequence derives from a human donor in good health. The CDR3 DNA sequence: TGTGCCAGCAGCGACAATGAGCAGTTCTTC. It codes for CASSDNEQFF. Using reference TRBV25-1 and TRBJ2-1 for the parts outside the CDR3, the full variable domain is EADIYQTPRYLVIGTGKKITLECSQTMGHDKMYWYQQDPGMELHLIHYSYGVNSTEKGDLSSESTVSRIRTEHFPLTLESARPSHTSQYLCASSDNEQFFGPGTRLTVL.